This entry lists 6 T cell receptor beta chains sequenced from one sample in a study of blood T cell repertoires in COVID-19. The data were produced by immunoSEQ multiplex PCR, yet TCRdb's version contains in-frame clones alone and is incomplete. This sample has some 17,000 clones, with about 80% found just once. The sequenced sample consisted of peripheral blood. These receptors were taken from a man older than 75 with acute or convalescent COVID-19.

This rearrangement joins TRBV5-6 to TRBJ2-7; 8 positions agree with TRBD2. CDR3 length: 13 amino acids. Trimming at V came to 2 bases and at J to 7 bases, leaving 5 bases not matched to a gene. Germline-derived CDR1 and CDR2 are SGHDT and YYEEEE. DNA of the CDR3: TGTGCCAGCAGCTTAGTGGCTAGCGGGGAGCAGTACTTC. It encodes CASSLVASGEQYF.

The chain has TRBV7-9 and TRBJ2-5, with D possibly matching TRBD2 (7 bases). CDR1 is SEHNR and CDR2 is FQNEAQ in the germline V gene (reference sequence). The CDR3 consists of 17 residues. Trimming pared 5 bases from V and 0 bases from J, leaving 19 bases between. CDR3 amino acids: CASSKLGRGRNQETQYF. The CDR3 DNA sequence: TGTGCCAGCAGCAAATTGGGGAGGGGGAGAAACCAAGAGACCCAGTACTTC.

This rearrangement joins TRBV5-4 to TRBJ1-3, with D tentatively TRBD1 (6 bases). CDR1 is SGHNT and CDR2 is YYREEE in the germline V gene (reference sequence). CDR3 length: 14 residues. The V end was cut by 5 bases, the J end by 0 bases, with 9 bases between. The CDR3 DNA sequence: TGTGCCAGCAGGGGGGACAACTCTGGAAACACCATATATTTT. Its protein is CASRGDNSGNTIYF.

This chain uses TRBV7-8 with TRBJ1-4; D might be TRBD1 (5 bases). The ends were cut back, 1 base at V and 4 bases at J, with 13 bases in the middle. Germline V gives CDR1 SGHVS, CDR2 FQNEAQ. The CDR3 runs to 16 residues. The CDR3, as DNA: TGTGCCAGCAGCTTAGGTGGGGGGGGAGATAATGAAAAACTGTTTTTT. Translation: CASSLGGGGDNEKLFF.

The chain couples TRBV15 to TRBJ2-3; maybe TRBD1 (5 bases). Trimming stripped 1 base from V and 3 bases from J, with 17 bases between. This CDR3 is built from 17 residues. Germline CDR1 LNHNV, CDR2 YYDKDF (reference sequence). CDR3 amino acids: CATSRGGQGLNTDTQYF. As DNA, the CDR3 is TGTGCCACCAGCAGAGGTGGCCAGGGCCTTAATACAGATACGCAGTATTTT.

Here the CDR3 DNA reads TGTGCCAGCAGTCGGACAGGCGAGAAGGAGGGCTACACCTTC. The encoded protein is CASSRTGEKEGYTF. The rearrangement links TRBV6-2 or TRBV6-3 to TRBJ1-2, with 7 positions matching TRBD1. Trimming cost V 5 bases and J 8 bases; bases outside gene matches: 11. The CDR3 sequence is 14 residues long. Looked up from germline, CDR1 is MNHEY and CDR2 is SVGEGT.